There are many counts of the clone carrying this TCR beta chain. Its antigen is not identified. This CDR3 has 13 amino acids. Germline lookup yields CDR1 SNHLY and CDR2 FYNNEI. The V and J ends lost 10 bases and 7 bases, in that order; junction bases with no gene match: 8. The entry originates in a study of T cells in Graves' hyperthyroidism and ophthalmopathy. Study-wide results and limits: Also found in blood were most expanded thyroid clonotypes above 0.001.

Newly diagnosed hyperthyroidism, duration under 2 months, in patients aged 18 to 65. Patients showing uncontrolled infection, other autoimmune disease, pregnancy or lactation were ineligible. Amplified regions were TCR beta CDR3 sequences from RNA transcripts. With the HTBI primer set, the TCR CDR3 went through a first round of RT-PCR. TCRdb reprocessed the multiplex PCR reads via MiXCR and lists one record per CDR3 protein. The sample records some 560,000 distinct CDR3 sequences, 15% to 19% being singletons. This clonotype was obtained from a woman in her 30s with Graves' hyperthyroidism. Input material: blood. The chain is built from TRBV2 and TRBJ2-1; 9 nucleotides match TRBD2. The CDR3 coding sequence is TGTGCCAAGACTAGCGGTACCGAGAATGAGCAGTTCTTC. Residues: CAKTSGTENEQFF.